A single sample gave rise to the 21 T cell receptor beta chains below, sequenced in a study of identical twins' blood T cells. TCRdb re-analysed the 5' RACE reads in MiXCR, keeping a single row per CDR3 protein. Counted here are 350,000 to 400,000 distinct CDR3 sequences, over 25% occurring once; the ten biggest clones make up approximately 6.6%. Material: PBMCs. These receptors originate from a woman between 18 and 49 years old in good health.

This chain connects TRBV19 to TRBJ2-3; no definite D call. The V end was cut by 3 bases, the J end by 2 bases, with 6 bases between. CDR1 is LNHDA, CDR2 SQIVND, per germline (reference sequence). The CDR3 loop spans 13 amino acids. The CDR3 DNA reads TGTGCCAGTAGTATCTCGTACACAGATACGCAGTATTTT. Translated: CASSISYTDTQYF.

This clonotype was seen repeatedly, ten times or more. The rearrangement uses TRBV6-6 and TRBJ2-7; 10 bases match TRBD2. Germline V lookup: CDR1 MNHNY, CDR2 SVGAGI (reference sequence). Germline trimming cut 4 bases from V and 0 bases from J; bases unmatched to any gene: 0. The CDR3 contains 14 residues. CDR3 amino acids: CASSSSGSSYEQYF. The CDR3 region has the DNA TGTGCCAGCAGTTCTAGCGGGAGCTCCTACGAGCAGTACTTC.

The table lists this clonotype with many counts. The V gene is TRBV27, the J gene TRBJ1-5; D gene uncertain. This CDR3 has 15 amino acids. Trimming stripped 3 bases from V and 3 bases from J, with 12 bases between. Looked up from germline, CDR1 is MNHEY and CDR2 is SMNVEV (reference sequence). The CDR3 sequence: CASSFVPVSNQPQHF. CDR3 in DNA: TGTGCCAGCAGTTTTGTGCCGGTCTCCAATCAGCCCCAGCATTTT.

The chain couples TRBV9 to TRBJ1-2; D is perhaps TRBD1 (5 bases). The length of the CDR3 is 12 residues. Germline lookup yields CDR1 SGDLS and CDR2 YYNGEE. The V gene lost 4 bases and the J gene lost 8 bases, with 12 bases spanning the gap. This CDR3 is CASSIGVGGYTF. As DNA, the CDR3 is TGTGCCAGCAGCATAGGGGTAGGAGGCTACACCTTC.

The table lists this clonotype with a count of one. The chain carries TRBV9 and TRBJ1-4; 9 nucleotides line up with TRBD1. Germline loops: CDR1 SGDLS, CDR2 YYNGEE. CDR3 length: 14 residues. The V segment lost 4 bases and the J segment 8 bases; nucleotides outside the gene matches: 6. The CDR3 sequence is CASSQDRGYEKLFF. Written as DNA, the CDR3 is TGTGCCAGCAGCCAGGACAGGGGCTACGAAAAACTGTTTTTT. The variable domain in full, completed from reference TRBV9 and TRBJ1-4, reads DSGVTQTPKHLITATGQRVTLRCSPRSGDLSVYWYQQSLDQGLQFLIQYYNGEERAKGNILERFSAQQFPDLHSELNLSSLELGDSALYFCASSQDRGYEKLFFGSGTQLSVL.

The sample holds many counts of this clonotype. This chain uses TRBV13 with TRBJ2-1; D call uncertain. The CDR3 length is 12 residues. Trimming shortened V by 8 bases and J by 7 bases, and 12 bases separated the two germline ends. Germline lookup yields CDR1 PRHDT and CDR2 FYEKMQ (reference sequence). The CDR3 is CASRQERNEQFF. The CDR3 DNA is TGTGCCAGCCGTCAAGAAAGGAATGAGCAGTTCTTC.

This chain joins TRBV15 and TRBJ1-3; D is ambiguous. Germline CDR1 and CDR2: LNHNV and YYDKDF (reference sequence). The CDR3 has 17 residues. V was trimmed by 0 bases and J by 0 bases, leaving 12 bases between them. CDR3 sequence: CATSRDNRVGSGNTIYF. The CDR3 DNA follows: TGTGCCACCAGCAGAGATAATCGTGTGGGCTCTGGAAACACCATATATTTT.

The chain links TRBV28 to TRBJ1-2, with D unclear. The CDR3 consists of 13 residues. V lost 10 bases and J lost 4, with 16 bases in between. Germline loops: CDR1 MDHEN, CDR2 SYDVKM. The CDR3 is CATGLSEIYGYTF. As DNA, the CDR3 is TGTGCCACCGGATTAAGCGAGATCTATGGCTACACCTTC.

The chain employs TRBV29-1 and TRBJ2-5; 10 nucleotides align to TRBD2. CDR3 size: 14 residues. V lost 6 bases, J lost 1 base, and 5 bases stayed unmatched. Germline CDR1 reads SQVTM; CDR2 reads ANQGSEA. The CDR3 reads CSVALAGFQETQYF. CDR3 nucleotide sequence: TGCAGCGTGGCACTAGCGGGGTTCCAAGAGACCCAGTACTTC.

The chain combines TRBV29-1 with TRBJ2-1, with TRBD2 matching over 16 bases. Germline V gene data show CDR1 as SQVTM and CDR2 as ANQGSEA. The V and J ends lost 6 bases and 2 bases, in that order; junction bases with no gene match: 4. The CDR3 runs to 16 residues. The DNA of the CDR3 is TGCAGCGTCCCTGGGACTAGCGGGAGGGCCTACAATGAGCAGTTCTTC. Amino acid sequence: CSVPGTSGRAYNEQFF.

The V call is TRBV6-2 or TRBV6-3, the J call TRBJ2-7, with 7 positions matching TRBD1. Looked up from germline, CDR1 is MNHEY and CDR2 is SVGEGT. The CDR3 loop spans 14 amino acids. With 0 bases clipped from V and 3 bases from J, the junction kept 2 bases outside the gene matches. The CDR3 region is CASSYSDRDYEQYF. CDR3 sequence (DNA): TGTGCCAGCAGTTACTCAGACAGGGACTACGAGCAGTACTTC.

The rearrangement joins TRBV29-1 to TRBJ2-7; the D is unclear. The germline V and J ends were trimmed by 1 base and 1 base, with 11 bases remaining between them. Germline CDR1 reads SQVTM; CDR2 reads ANQGSEA. The CDR3 runs 14 residues. The CDR3 nucleotides are TGCAGCGTTGAAGTTAAAGGTAGTTCCTACGAGCAGTACTTC. This gives the protein CSVEVKGSSYEQYF.

This clonotype was seen a single time. The rearrangement uses TRBV7-8 and TRBJ2-1; D is undetermined. The V gene lost 1 base and the J gene lost 10 bases, with 11 bases spanning the gap. Germline assignment: CDR1 SGHVS and CDR2 FQNEAQ. This CDR3 spans 13 amino acids. The CDR3 reads CASSLVKGFEQFF. CDR3 DNA sequence: TGTGCCAGCAGCTTAGTAAAGGGATTCGAGCAGTTCTTC.

Of note for this clonotype: An end of the junction differs from the germline gene, which may be a read error. This chain uses TRBV5-6 with TRBJ2-1; D not certain. This CDR3 comprises 11 residues. Germline CDR1 and CDR2: SGHDT and YYEEEE. DNA of the CDR3: TGTGCCAGCAGCTGGCGCAATGAGCCGTTCTTC. Its translation is CASSWRNEPFF.

The chain has TRBV18 and TRBJ1-2, with a weak D call TRBD1 (6 bases). The CDR3 totals 15 residues. V lost 3 bases to trimming and J lost 4 bases, with 15 bases between them. CDR1 KGHSH and CDR2 LQKENI come from the germline V gene. CDR3: CASSPTRSGAYGYTF. As DNA, the CDR3 is TGTGCCAGCTCACCTACGAGGTCAGGGGCCTATGGCTACACCTTC.

This clonotype turned up a few times. The chain couples TRBV7-9 to TRBJ2-7; no reliable D call. Germline CDR1 reads SEHNR; CDR2 reads FQNEAQ (reference sequence). The CDR3 extends over 11 amino acids. V lost 3 bases and J lost 7, with 7 bases in between. This CDR3 is CASSFDVEQYF. In DNA form, the CDR3 reads TGTGCCAGCAGCTTCGATGTGGAGCAGTACTTC. The variable domain in full, completed from reference TRBV7-9 and TRBJ2-7, reads DTGVSQNPRHKITKRGQNVTFRCDPISEHNRLYWYRQTLGQGPEFLTYFQNEAQLEKSRLLSDRFSAERPKGSFSTLEIQRTEQGDSAMYLCASSFDVEQYFGPGTRLTVT.

This clonotype has a count of ten or more. This rearrangement joins TRBV29-1 to TRBJ2-7; D is unresolved. The CDR3 contains 12 residues. The V end was cut by 6 bases, the J end by 6 bases, with 15 bases between. Germline V gene data show CDR1 as SQVTM and CDR2 as ANQGSEA. The CDR3 nucleotides are TGCAGCGTGCAATCATATAGCACCGAGCAGTACTTC. Protein sequence: CSVQSYSTEQYF.

The rearrangement links TRBV20-1 to TRBJ2-3; tentatively, D is TRBD1 (5 bases). In germline, CDR1 is DFQATT, CDR2 SNEGSKA (reference sequence). The CDR3 extends over 14 amino acids. Trimming cost V 4 bases and J 2 bases, with 13 bases left between them. This chain's CDR3 is CSAIYGRATDTQYF. In DNA, the CDR3 is TGCAGTGCTATATATGGCAGGGCCACAGATACGCAGTATTTT.

The chain links TRBV4-2 to TRBJ2-7, with no clear D. The germline gives CDR1 LGHNA, CDR2 YNFKEQ. The CDR3 covers 12 residues. The V end lost 1 base, the J end lost 5 bases, and 6 bases lay between the germline ends. The CDR3 here is CASSQAPNEQYF. The CDR3 DNA is TGTGCCAGCAGCCAAGCACCGAACGAGCAGTACTTC.

CDR3 in amino acids: CASSLPLLGQGYSPLHF. The CDR3 DNA is TGTGCCAGCAGTTTGCCGTTGCTGGGACAGGGATATTCACCCCTCCACTTT. The rearrangement uses TRBV28 and TRBJ1-6; 9 nucleotides align to TRBD1. V trimming: 3 bases; J trimming: 8 bases; junction bases outside the gene matches: 11. Germline V gene data show CDR1 as MDHEN and CDR2 as SYDVKM. This CDR3 is built from 17 residues.

Only a few counts were recorded for this clonotype. In DNA, the CDR3 is TGTGCCAGCAGCTTTTTACAGACTAATCAGCCCCAGCATTTT. Translation gives CASSFLQTNQPQHF. The chain couples TRBV7-2 to TRBJ1-5; no reliable D call. V gave up 3 bases and J gave up 4 bases, with 10 bases separating them. CDR3 length: 14 residues. In germline, CDR1 is SGHTA, CDR2 FQGNSA. The full variable domain, rest sourced from reference TRBV7-2 and TRBJ1-5, is GAGVSQSPSNKVTEKGKDVELRCDPISGHTALYWYRQSLGQGLEFLIYFQGNSAPDKSGLPSDRFSAERTGGSVSTLTIQRTQQEDSAVYLCASSFLQTNQPQHFGDGTRLSIL.